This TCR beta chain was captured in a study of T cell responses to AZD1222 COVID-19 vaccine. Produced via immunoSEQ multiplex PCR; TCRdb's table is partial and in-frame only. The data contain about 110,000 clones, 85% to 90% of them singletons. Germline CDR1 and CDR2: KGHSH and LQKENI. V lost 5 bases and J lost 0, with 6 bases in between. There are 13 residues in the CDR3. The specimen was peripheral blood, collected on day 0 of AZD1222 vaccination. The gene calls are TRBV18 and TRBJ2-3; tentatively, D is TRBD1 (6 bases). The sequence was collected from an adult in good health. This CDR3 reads CASSGGSTDTQYF. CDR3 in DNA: TGTGCCAGCTCAGGGGGCAGCACAGATACGCAGTATTTT.